This entry concerns a single T cell receptor beta chain. The target antigen is unknown. Produced via immunoSEQ multiplex PCR; TCRdb's table is partial and in-frame only. The profile covers just under 6,000 clones, with roughly four fifths appearing a single time and roughly 11% taken by the ten largest. V lost 10 bases to trimming and J lost 2 bases; unmatched junction nucleotides: 8. The CDR3 is 14 residues long. CDR1 is ENHRY, CDR2 SYGVKD, per germline. The data stem from a study of chemoradiotherapy in HPV16-positive cancers. Turning to the study itself: A couple of HPV16-positive patients' cells yielded candidate HPV-specific clones and common motifs.

Whole-study results and caveats: For HPV16-positive patients, expanding HPV-responsive T cells associated with longer recurrence-free survival. Candidate HPV-specific clones and E7-related TCR motifs grew in tumor during treatment.

This material was collected from a patient who underwent chemoradiotherapy. This rearrangement joins TRBV10-3 to TRBJ2-5; 9 nucleotides match TRBD2. This receptor was taken from a human donor with HPV-associated anogenital cancer. DNA of the CDR3: TGTGCCACCGGGGCGGGGGGGGAACAAGAGACCCAGTACTTC. Protein product: CATGAGGEQETQYF.